Sequencing of this T cell receptor beta chain was carried out in a study of T cell responses to AZD1222 COVID-19 vaccine. Overall study findings and caveats: Repertoires were obtained only post-peak T cell response. The donor group comprised mostly white British people and more females; the analysis possibly underestimated clonal diversity. Two AZD1222 doses significantly raised spike-specific TCR breadth and depth over controls.

This table comes from immunoSEQ multiplex PCR, and its TCRdb copy is limited to in-frame clones, with some not included. This sample yields approximately 150,000 clones, of which around 90% are seen a single time; approximately 4.3% belongs to the top ten. This CDR3 is built from 19 residues. Germline loops: CDR1 LGHDT, CDR2 YNNKEL (reference sequence). V lost 0 bases, J lost 2 bases, and 10 bases stayed unmatched. As regards this clone: As yet, its antigen is unknown.

The chain links TRBV3-1 (or the pseudogene TRBV3-2) to TRBJ2-3; 11 bases fit TRBD2. The sequenced sample was peripheral blood, obtained 28 days after the second AZD1222 dose. This clonotype was obtained from an adult who received the AZD1222 COVID-19 vaccine. The CDR3, as DNA: TGTGCCAGCAGCCAAGAGGAGGGTGCGGGACTAGCGGACACAGATACGCAGTATTTT. This encodes CASSQEEGAGLADTDTQYF.